This is a list of T cell receptor beta chains from one sample in a study of cytomegalovirus exposure and HLA in healthy donors. Repertoires were generated with immunoSEQ multiplex PCR, while TCRdb's copy carries only in-frame clones and drops some. The table records 100,000 to 150,000 clones, around 74% of them present only once. The sequenced sample consisted of PBMCs. These receptors all come from a male donor in good health and CMV-seronegative. CDR3s include the opening cysteine and the closing phenylalanine or tryptophan. The D gene is left open where the match is weak. Not every row has a clone size; where given, it reads once, few, many or a size class.

d_gene: TRBD1
abundance: few
v_gene: TRBV28
j_gene: TRBJ2-7
CDR3aa: CASRRTGTYEQYF
CDR3nt: TGTGCCAGCAGGAGGACAGGGACCTACGAGCAGTACTTC

d_gene: TRBD1
abundance: few
v_gene: TRBV6-6
j_gene: TRBJ2-4
CDR3aa: CASSPDRDRDQNIQYF
CDR3nt: TGTGCCAGCAGTCCAGACCGGGACAGGGACCAAAACATTCAGTACTTC

d_gene: NA
abundance: NA
v_gene: TRBV15
j_gene: TRBJ1-1
CDR3aa: CATSRQGNTEAFF
CDR3nt: TGTGCCACCAGCAGACAGGGGAACACTGAAGCTTTCTTT

d_gene: TRBD1
abundance: few
v_gene: TRBV6-1
j_gene: TRBJ1-5
CDR3aa: CASTDRGLGNQPQHF
CDR3nt: TGTGCCAGCACCGACAGGGGATTAGGCAATCAGCCCCAGCATTTT

d_gene: TRBD1
abundance: NA
v_gene: TRBV5-4
j_gene: TRBJ1-1
CDR3aa: CASSALQGADTEAFF
CDR3nt: TGTGCCAGCAGCGCCCTACAGGGGGCGGACACTGAAGCTTTCTTT

d_gene: TRBD2
abundance: NA
v_gene: TRBV5-6
j_gene: TRBJ2-5
CDR3aa: CASRERGELQETQYF
CDR3nt: TGTGCCAGCAGAGAGCGGGGCGAACTCCAAGAGACCCAGTACTTC

d_gene: TRBD1
abundance: few
v_gene: TRBV28
j_gene: TRBJ1-5
CDR3aa: CASSSPGQGYQPQHF
CDR3nt: TGTGCCAGCAGTTCACCGGGACAGGGCTATCAGCCCCAGCATTTT

d_gene: TRBD1
abundance: NA
v_gene: TRBV5-5
j_gene: TRBJ2-5
CDR3aa: CASSWGQVLQETQYF
CDR3nt: TGTGCCAGCAGCTGGGGACAGGTCCTCCAAGAGACCCAGTACTTC

d_gene: NA
abundance: NA
v_gene: TRBV30
j_gene: TRBJ1-1
CDR3aa: CAWNKVNMNTEAFF
CDR3nt: TGTGCCTGGAATAAAGTGAACATGAACACTGAAGCTTTCTTT

d_gene: TRBD2
abundance: few
v_gene: TRBV2
j_gene: TRBJ2-5
CDR3aa: CASKGLRGGEQETQYF
CDR3nt: TGTGCCAGCAAAGGATTGCGGGGGGGAGAGCAAGAGACCCAGTACTTC

d_gene: TRBD1
abundance: NA
v_gene: TRBV19
j_gene: TRBJ1-1
CDR3aa: CASSTNRGPGAFF
CDR3nt: TGTGCCAGTAGTACCAACAGGGGCCCTGGAGCTTTCTTT

d_gene: NA
abundance: few
v_gene: TRBV27
j_gene: TRBJ1-2
CDR3aa: CASSLSQGIYGYTF
CDR3nt: TGTGCCAGCAGTTTATCGCAGGGTATCTATGGCTACACCTTC

d_gene: NA
abundance: NA
v_gene: TRBV11-2
j_gene: TRBJ2-7
CDR3aa: CASRLVGGSSYEQYF
CDR3nt: TGTGCCAGCAGATTAGTGGGAGGTTCCTCCTACGAGCAGTACTTC

d_gene: TRBD1
abundance: once
v_gene: TRBV6-1
j_gene: TRBJ2-7
CDR3aa: CASSEPGTGGEQYF
CDR3nt: TGTGCCAGCAGTGAACCCGGGACAGGGGGAGAGCAGTACTTC

d_gene: TRBD2
abundance: NA
v_gene: TRBV4-3
j_gene: TRBJ2-5
CDR3aa: CASSRGLAVTQYF
CDR3nt: TGCGCCAGCAGCCGCGGACTAGCAGTGACCCAGTACTTC

d_gene: NA
abundance: few
v_gene: TRBV7-2
j_gene: TRBJ1-2
CDR3aa: CASSLVTGTTYGYTF
CDR3nt: TGTGCCAGCAGCTTGGTCACAGGGACTACCTATGGCTACACCTTC

d_gene: TRBD2
abundance: NA
v_gene: TRBV28
j_gene: TRBJ2-1
CDR3aa: CASSPGTSGAGQFF
CDR3nt: TGTGCCAGCAGTCCCGGGACTAGCGGCGCCGGGCAGTTCTTC

d_gene: TRBD2
abundance: NA
v_gene: TRBV7-9
j_gene: TRBJ2-3
CDR3aa: CASSATTSGRTDTQYF
CDR3nt: TGTGCCAGCAGCGCTACGACTAGCGGGCGCACAGATACGCAGTATTTT

d_gene: NA
abundance: NA
v_gene: TRBV11-1
j_gene: TRBJ2-4
CDR3aa: CASSPTQGIGNIQYF
CDR3nt: TGTGCCAGCAGCCCAACTCAGGGGATCGGAAACATTCAGTACTTC

d_gene: NA
abundance: NA
v_gene: TRBV5-4
j_gene: TRBJ2-4
CDR3aa: CASSLGTMKNIQYF
CDR3nt: TGTGCCAGCAGCTTGGGGACAATGAAAAACATTCAGTACTTC

d_gene: NA
abundance: NA
v_gene: TRBV6-5
j_gene: TRBJ2-2
CDR3aa: CASSYRLPNTGELFF
CDR3nt: TGTGCCAGCAGTTATCGACTACCGAACACCGGGGAGCTGTTTTTT

d_gene: NA
abundance: few
v_gene: TRBV28
j_gene: TRBJ1-4
CDR3aa: CASSLAVGVREKLFF
CDR3nt: TGTGCCAGCAGTTTGGCAGTCGGGGTGCGGGAAAAACTGTTTTTT

d_gene: TRBD2
abundance: NA
v_gene: TRBV7-6
j_gene: TRBJ2-3
CDR3aa: CASSLSGGGIGHTQYF
CDR3nt: TGTGCCAGCAGCTTAAGTGGCGGGGGTATCGGGCATACGCAGTATTTT

d_gene: TRBD2
abundance: NA
v_gene: TRBV5-1
j_gene: TRBJ2-1
CDR3aa: CASSPGTRIYNEQFF
CDR3nt: TGCGCCAGCAGCCCCGGGACTAGGATCTACAATGAGCAGTTCTTC

d_gene: TRBD1
abundance: NA
v_gene: TRBV2
j_gene: TRBJ1-1
CDR3aa: CASSTPRDRGRDQAEAFF
CDR3nt: TGTGCCAGCTCCACTCCCCGGGACAGGGGGCGAGACCAGGCTGAAGCTTTCTTT

d_gene: NA
abundance: NA
v_gene: TRBV2
j_gene: TRBJ1-5
CDR3aa: CASSAENKKISNQPQHF
CDR3nt: TGTGCCAGCAGCGCAGAAAACAAGAAAATTAGCAATCAGCCCCAGCATTTT

d_gene: TRBD1
abundance: NA
v_gene: TRBV5-4
j_gene: TRBJ1-2
CDR3aa: CASSSSGTGGAWYGYTF
CDR3nt: TGTGCCAGCAGCTCGAGCGGGACAGGGGGCGCTTGGTATGGCTACACCTTC

d_gene: TRBD2
abundance: once
v_gene: TRBV27
j_gene: TRBJ2-1
CDR3aa: CASSPKRGPLNEQFF
CDR3nt: TGTGCCAGCAGTCCTAAGCGGGGGCCCCTCAATGAGCAGTTCTTC

d_gene: NA
abundance: NA
v_gene: TRBV5-6
j_gene: TRBJ2-1
CDR3aa: CASNLRQINEQFF
CDR3nt: TGTGCCAGCAACCTTCGACAGATCAATGAGCAGTTCTTC